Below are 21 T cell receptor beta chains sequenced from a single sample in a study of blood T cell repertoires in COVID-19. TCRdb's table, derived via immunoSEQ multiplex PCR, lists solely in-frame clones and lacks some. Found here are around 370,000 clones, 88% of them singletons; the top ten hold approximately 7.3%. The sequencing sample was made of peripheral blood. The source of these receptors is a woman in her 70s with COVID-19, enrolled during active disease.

The DNA of the CDR3 is TGTGCCAGCACCCCGGGGGAGAATGAAAAACTGTTTTTT. Amino acids: CASTPGENEKLFF. The chain uses TRBV2 and TRBJ1-4, with D perhaps TRBD1 (5 bases). Germline V gene sequence: CDR1 SNHLY, CDR2 FYNNEI. The CDR3 is 13 residues long. The V end was cut by 7 bases, the J end by 5 bases, with 11 bases between.

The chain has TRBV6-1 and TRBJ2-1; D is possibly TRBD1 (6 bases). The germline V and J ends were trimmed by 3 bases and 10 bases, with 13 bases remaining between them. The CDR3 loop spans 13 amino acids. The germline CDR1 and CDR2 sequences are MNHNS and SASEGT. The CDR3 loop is CASSERGLKEQFF. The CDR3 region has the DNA TGTGCCAGCAGTGAGAGGGGGTTGAAGGAGCAGTTCTTC.

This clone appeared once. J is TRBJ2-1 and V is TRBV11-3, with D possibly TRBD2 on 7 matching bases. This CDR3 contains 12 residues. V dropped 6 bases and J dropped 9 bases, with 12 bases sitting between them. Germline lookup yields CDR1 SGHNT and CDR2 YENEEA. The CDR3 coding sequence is TGTGCCAGCAGGGGGGCGGGGGTTGAGCAGTTCTTC. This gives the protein CASRGAGVEQFF.

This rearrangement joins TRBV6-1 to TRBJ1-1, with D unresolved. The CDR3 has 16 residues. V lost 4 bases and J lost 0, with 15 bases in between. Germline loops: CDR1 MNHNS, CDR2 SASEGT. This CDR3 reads CASSVEPSPLNTEAFF. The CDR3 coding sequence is TGTGCCAGCAGTGTCGAGCCGAGTCCACTGAACACTGAAGCTTTCTTT.

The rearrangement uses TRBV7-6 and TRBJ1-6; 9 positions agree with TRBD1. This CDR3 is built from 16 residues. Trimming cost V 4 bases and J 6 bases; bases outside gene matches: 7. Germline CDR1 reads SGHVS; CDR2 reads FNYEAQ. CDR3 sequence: CASSSGQGNVNSPLHF. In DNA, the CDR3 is TGTGCCAGCAGCTCGGGACAGGGAAACGTTAATTCACCCCTCCACTTT.

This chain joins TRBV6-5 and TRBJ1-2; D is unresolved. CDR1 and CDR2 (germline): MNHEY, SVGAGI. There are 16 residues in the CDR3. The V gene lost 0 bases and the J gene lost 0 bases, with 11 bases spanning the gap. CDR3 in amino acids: CASSYSLAGSNYGYTF. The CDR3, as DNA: TGTGCCAGCAGTTACTCTCTTGCAGGTTCTAACTATGGCTACACCTTC.

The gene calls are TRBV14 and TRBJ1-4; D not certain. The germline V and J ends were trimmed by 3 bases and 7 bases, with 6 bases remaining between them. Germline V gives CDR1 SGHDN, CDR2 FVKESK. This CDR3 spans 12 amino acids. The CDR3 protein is CASSQSGEKLFF. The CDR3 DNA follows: TGTGCCAGCAGCCAGTCGGGTGAAAAACTGTTTTTT. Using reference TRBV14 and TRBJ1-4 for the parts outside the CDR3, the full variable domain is EAGVTQFPSHSVIEKGQTVTLRCDPISGHDNLYWYRRVMGKEIKFLLHFVKESKQDESGMPNNRFLAERTGGTYSTLKVQPAELEDSGVYFCASSQSGEKLFFGSGTQLSVL.

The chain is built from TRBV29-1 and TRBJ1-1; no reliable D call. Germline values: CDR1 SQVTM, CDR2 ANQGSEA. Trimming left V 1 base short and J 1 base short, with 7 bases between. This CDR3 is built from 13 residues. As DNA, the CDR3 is TGCAGCGTTGAAGGGCTAGGGAACACTGAAGCTTTCTTT. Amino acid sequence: CSVEGLGNTEAFF. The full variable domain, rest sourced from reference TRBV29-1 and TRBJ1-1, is SAVISQKPSRDICQRGTSLTIQCQVDSQVTMMFWYRQQPGQSLTLIATANQGSEATYESGFVIDKFPISRPNLTFSTLTVSNMSPEDSSIYLCSVEGLGNTEAFFGQGTRLTVV.

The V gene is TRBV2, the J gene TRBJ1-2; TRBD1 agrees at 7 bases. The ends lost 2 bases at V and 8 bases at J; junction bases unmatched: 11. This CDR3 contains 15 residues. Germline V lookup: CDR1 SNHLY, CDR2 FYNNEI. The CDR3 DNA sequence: TGTGCCAGCAGTGAATATCATACAGGGGCCAAGGGCTACACCTTC. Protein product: CASSEYHTGAKGYTF.

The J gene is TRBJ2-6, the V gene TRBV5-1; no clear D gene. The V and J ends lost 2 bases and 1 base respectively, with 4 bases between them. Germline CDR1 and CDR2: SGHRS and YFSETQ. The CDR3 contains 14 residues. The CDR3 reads CASSFSSGANVLTF. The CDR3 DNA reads TGCGCCAGCAGCTTTTCTTCTGGGGCCAACGTCCTGACTTTC.

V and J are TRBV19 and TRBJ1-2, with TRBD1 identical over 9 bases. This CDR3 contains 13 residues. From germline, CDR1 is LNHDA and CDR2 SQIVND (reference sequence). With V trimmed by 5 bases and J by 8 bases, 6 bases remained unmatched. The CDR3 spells CASSSQGAGGYTF. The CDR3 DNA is TGTGCCAGTAGTTCACAGGGGGCTGGCGGCTACACCTTC.

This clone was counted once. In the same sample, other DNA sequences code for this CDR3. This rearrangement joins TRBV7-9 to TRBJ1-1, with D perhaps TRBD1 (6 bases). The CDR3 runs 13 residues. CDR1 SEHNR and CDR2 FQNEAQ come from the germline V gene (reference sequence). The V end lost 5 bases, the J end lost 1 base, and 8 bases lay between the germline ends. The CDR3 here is CASSLQGNTEAFF. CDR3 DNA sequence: TGTGCCAGCAGCCTACAGGGGAACACTGAAGCTTTCTTT.

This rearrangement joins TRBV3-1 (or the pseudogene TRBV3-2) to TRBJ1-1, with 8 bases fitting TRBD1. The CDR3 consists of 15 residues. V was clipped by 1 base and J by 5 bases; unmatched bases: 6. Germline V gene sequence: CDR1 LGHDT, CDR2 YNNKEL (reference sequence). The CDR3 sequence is CASSQVSQGATEAFF. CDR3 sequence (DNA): TGTGCCAGCAGCCAAGTTTCCCAGGGGGCTACTGAAGCTTTCTTT.

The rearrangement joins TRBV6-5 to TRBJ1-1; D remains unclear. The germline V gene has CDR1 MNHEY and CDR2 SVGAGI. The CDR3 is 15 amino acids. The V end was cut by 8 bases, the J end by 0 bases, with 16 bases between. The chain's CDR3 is CASRQYRYMNTEAFF. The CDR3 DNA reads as TGTGCCAGCCGCCAGTATCGATACATGAACACTGAAGCTTTCTTT.

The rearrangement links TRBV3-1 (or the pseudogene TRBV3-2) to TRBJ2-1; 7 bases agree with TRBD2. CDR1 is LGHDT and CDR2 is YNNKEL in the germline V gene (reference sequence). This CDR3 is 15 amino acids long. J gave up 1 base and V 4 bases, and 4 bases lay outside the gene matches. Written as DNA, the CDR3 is TGTGCCAGCAGCCTTGGCGGGGGTTCCTACAATGAGCAGTTCTTC. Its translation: CASSLGGGSYNEQFF.

CDR3 bases: TGCGCCAGCAGCCAGTTCCAGGGGGTCGAGACCCAGTACTTC. It codes for CASSQFQGVETQYF. The chain recombines TRBV4-1 with TRBJ2-5; 7 bases fit TRBD1. The CDR3 sequence is 14 residues long. The V and J ends lost 3 bases and 5 bases, in that order; junction bases with no gene match: 6. Germline values: CDR1 MGHRA, CDR2 YSYEKL.

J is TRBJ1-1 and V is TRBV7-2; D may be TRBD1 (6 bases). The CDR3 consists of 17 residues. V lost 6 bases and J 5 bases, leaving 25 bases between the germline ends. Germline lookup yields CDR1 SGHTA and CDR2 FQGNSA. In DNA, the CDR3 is TGTGCCAGCAGTCTTATTATCTTGGGACACCTGGGGACTGAAGCTTTCTTT. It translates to CASSLIILGHLGTEAFF.

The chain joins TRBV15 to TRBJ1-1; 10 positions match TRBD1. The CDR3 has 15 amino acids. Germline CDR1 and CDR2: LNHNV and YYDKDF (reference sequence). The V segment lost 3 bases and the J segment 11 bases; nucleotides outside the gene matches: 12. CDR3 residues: CATSSPHEGQGPAFF. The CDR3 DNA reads TGTGCCACCAGCAGTCCCCACGAGGGACAGGGGCCGGCTTTCTTT.

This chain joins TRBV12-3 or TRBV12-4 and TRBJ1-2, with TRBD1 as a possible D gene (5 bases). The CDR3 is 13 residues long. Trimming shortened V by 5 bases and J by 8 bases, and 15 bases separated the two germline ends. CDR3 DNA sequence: TGTGCCAGCAGTATACAGGTGGCCGGCGGCTACACCTTC. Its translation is CASSIQVAGGYTF.

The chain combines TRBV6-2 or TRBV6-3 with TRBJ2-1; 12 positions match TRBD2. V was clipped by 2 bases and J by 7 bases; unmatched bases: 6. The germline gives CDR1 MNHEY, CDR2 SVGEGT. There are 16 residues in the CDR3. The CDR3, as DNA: TGTGCCAGCAGTTACGCGACTAGCGGGGGTCTAAATGAGCAGTTCTTC. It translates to CASSYATSGGLNEQFF.

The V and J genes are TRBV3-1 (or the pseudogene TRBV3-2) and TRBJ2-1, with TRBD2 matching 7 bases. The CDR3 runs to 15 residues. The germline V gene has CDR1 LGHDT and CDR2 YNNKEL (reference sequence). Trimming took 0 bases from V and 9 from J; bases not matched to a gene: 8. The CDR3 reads CASSQDLQRGPEQFF. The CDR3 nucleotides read TGTGCCAGCAGCCAAGATCTTCAGCGGGGACCTGAGCAGTTCTTC.